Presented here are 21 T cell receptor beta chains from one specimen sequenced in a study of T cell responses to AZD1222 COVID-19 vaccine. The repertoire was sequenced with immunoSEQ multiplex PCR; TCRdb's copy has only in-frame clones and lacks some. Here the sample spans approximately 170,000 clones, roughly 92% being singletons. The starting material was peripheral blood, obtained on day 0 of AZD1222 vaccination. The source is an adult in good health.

CDR3 nucleotides: TGTGCCTGGTCCCAGGGGCCTACAAGGACTGAAGCTTTCTTT. Its translation is CAWSQGPTRTEAFF. This chain uses TRBV30 with TRBJ1-1; D may be TRBD1 (6 bases). Germline lookup yields CDR1 GTSNPN and CDR2 SVGIG (reference sequence). The germline V and J ends were trimmed by 5 bases and 5 bases, with 18 bases remaining between them. The CDR3 length is 14 residues.

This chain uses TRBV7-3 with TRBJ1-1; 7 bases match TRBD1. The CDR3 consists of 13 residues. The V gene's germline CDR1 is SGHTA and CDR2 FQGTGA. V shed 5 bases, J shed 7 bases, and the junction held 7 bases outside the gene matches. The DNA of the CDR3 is TGTGCCAGCAGCCAAGGGACAGTTGATGAAGCTTTCTTT. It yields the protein CASSQGTVDEAFF.

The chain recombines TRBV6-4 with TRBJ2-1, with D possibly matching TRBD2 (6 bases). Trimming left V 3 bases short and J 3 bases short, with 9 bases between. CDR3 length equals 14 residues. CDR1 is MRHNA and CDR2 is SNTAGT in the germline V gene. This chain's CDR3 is CASSELGGYNEQFF. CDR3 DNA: TGTGCCAGCAGTGAACTCGGGGGCTACAATGAGCAGTTCTTC.

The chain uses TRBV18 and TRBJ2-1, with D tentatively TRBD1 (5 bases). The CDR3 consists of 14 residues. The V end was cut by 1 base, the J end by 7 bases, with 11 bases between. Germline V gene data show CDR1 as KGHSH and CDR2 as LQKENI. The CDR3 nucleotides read TGTGCCAGCTCACCACAGGGTACAGGAAATGAGCAGTTCTTC. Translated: CASSPQGTGNEQFF.

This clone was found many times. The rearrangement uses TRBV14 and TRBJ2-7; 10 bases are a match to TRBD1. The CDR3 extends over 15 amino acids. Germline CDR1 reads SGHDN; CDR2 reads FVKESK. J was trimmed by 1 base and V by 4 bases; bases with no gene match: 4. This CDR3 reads CASSLMDRGSYEQYF. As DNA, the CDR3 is TGTGCCAGCAGCCTGATGGACAGGGGGTCCTACGAGCAGTACTTC.

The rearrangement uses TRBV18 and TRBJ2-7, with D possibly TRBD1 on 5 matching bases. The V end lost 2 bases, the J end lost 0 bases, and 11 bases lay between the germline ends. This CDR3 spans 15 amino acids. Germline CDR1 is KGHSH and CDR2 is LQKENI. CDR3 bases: TGTGCCAGCTCACCAAGAGGTACAGGCTCCTACGAGCAGTACTTC. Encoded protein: CASSPRGTGSYEQYF.

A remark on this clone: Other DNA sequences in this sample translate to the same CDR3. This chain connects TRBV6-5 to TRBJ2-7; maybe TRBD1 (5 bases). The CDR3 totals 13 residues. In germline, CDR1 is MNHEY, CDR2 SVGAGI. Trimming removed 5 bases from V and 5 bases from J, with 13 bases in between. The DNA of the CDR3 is TGTGCCAGCAGTCGTACAGGTAGCCACGAGCAGTACTTC. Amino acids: CASSRTGSHEQYF.

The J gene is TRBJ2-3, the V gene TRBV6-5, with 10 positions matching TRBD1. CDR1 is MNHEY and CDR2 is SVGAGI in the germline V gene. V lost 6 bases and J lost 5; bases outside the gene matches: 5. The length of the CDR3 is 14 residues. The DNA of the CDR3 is TGTGCCAGCAGCCTAGGACAGGGGGTAGATACGCAGTATTTT. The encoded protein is CASSLGQGVDTQYF.

The CDR3 sequence: CASSLGSSYEQYF. DNA for the CDR3: TGTGCCAGCAGTTTAGGTTCCAGCTACGAGCAGTACTTC. The rearrangement uses TRBV12-3 or TRBV12-4 and TRBJ2-7, with unresolved D. The V and J ends lost 1 base and 3 bases respectively, with 7 bases between them. This CDR3 has 13 residues.

The CDR3 bases are TGTGCCAGCTCGCCTCTCCGGGGCTTGAGGAGGGACTATGGCTACACCTTC. It yields the protein CASSPLRGLRRDYGYTF. This chain links TRBV18 with TRBJ1-2; D is possibly TRBD1 (5 bases). Trimming stripped 6 bases from V and 3 bases from J, with 23 bases between. Per the germline V gene, CDR1 is KGHSH and CDR2 is LQKENI. CDR3 length equals 17 residues.

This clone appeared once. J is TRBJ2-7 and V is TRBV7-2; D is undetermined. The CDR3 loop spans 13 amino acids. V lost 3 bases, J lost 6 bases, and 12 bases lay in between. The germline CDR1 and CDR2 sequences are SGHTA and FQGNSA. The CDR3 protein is CASSLVSGGEQYF. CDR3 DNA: TGTGCCAGCAGCTTGGTCTCCGGCGGCGAGCAGTACTTC.

The CDR3: CASRGNNEKLFF. The CDR3 region has the DNA TGTGCCAGCCGGGGCAATAATGAAAAACTGTTTTTT. The chain has TRBV12-3 or TRBV12-4 and TRBJ1-4; D perhaps matches TRBD1 (5 bases). V lost 8 bases, J lost 4 bases, and 8 bases lay in between. There are 12 residues in the CDR3.

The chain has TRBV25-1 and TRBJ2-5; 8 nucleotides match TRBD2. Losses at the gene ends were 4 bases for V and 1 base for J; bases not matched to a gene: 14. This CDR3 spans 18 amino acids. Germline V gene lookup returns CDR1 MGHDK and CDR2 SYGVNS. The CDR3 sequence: CASSALRDGGVFQETQYF. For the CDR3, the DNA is TGTGCCAGCAGTGCGCTCCGGGACGGGGGGGTATTCCAAGAGACCCAGTACTTC.

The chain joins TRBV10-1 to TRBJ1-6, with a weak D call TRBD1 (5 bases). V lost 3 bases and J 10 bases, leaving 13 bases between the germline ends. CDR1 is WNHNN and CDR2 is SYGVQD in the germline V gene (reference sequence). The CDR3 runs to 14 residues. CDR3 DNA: TGCGCCAGCAGTGAAAGAGGGGACGGATCACCCCTCCACTTT. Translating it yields CASSERGDGSPLHF.

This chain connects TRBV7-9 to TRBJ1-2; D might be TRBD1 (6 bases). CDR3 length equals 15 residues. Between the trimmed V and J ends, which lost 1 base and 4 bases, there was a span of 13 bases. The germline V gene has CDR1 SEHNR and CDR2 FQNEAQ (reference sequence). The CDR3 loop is CASSLVDSSLYGYTF. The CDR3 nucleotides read TGTGCCAGCAGCTTAGTGGACAGTAGTCTCTATGGCTACACCTTC.

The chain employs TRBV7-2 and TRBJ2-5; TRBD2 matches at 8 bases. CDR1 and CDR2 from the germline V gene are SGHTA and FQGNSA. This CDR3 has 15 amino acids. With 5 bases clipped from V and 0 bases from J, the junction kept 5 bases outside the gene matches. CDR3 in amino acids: CASSRGGLDQETQYF. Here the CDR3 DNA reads TGTGCCAGCAGCCGGGGGGGGCTCGACCAAGAGACCCAGTACTTC.

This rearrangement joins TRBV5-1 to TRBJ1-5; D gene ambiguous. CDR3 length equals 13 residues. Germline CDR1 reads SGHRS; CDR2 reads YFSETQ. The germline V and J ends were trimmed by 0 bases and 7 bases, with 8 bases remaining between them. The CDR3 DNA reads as TGCGCCAGCAGCTTGGCGAAGGGCCAGCCCCAGCATTTT. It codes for CASSLAKGQPQHF.

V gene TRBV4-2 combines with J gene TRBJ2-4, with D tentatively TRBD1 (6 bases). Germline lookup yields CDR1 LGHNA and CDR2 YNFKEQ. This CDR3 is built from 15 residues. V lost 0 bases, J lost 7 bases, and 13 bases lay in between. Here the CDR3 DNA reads TGTGCCAGCAGCCAAGACTCCCTAAGGGGGAACATTCAGTACTTC. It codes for CASSQDSLRGNIQYF.

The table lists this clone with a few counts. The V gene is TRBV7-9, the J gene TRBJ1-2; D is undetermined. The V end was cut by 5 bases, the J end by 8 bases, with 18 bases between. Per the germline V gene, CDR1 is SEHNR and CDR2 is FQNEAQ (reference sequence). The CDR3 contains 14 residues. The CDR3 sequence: CASSAPGQRRGYTF. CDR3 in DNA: TGTGCCAGCAGCGCGCCGGGCCAAAGACGCGGCTACACCTTC.

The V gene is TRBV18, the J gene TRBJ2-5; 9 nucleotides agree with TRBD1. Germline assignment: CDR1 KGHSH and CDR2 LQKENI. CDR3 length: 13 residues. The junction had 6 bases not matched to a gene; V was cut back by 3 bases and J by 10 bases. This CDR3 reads CASSPGQGSLQYF. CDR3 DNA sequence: TGTGCCAGCTCACCGGGACAGGGTTCACTCCAGTACTTC.

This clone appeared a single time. CDR3 sequence (DNA): TGTGCCAGCAGCTTAGGGGGGAGGACAGATACGCAGTATTTT. This encodes CASSLGGRTDTQYF. The chain links TRBV11-3 to TRBJ2-3, with a weak D call TRBD2 (6 bases). The CDR3 totals 14 residues. The germline gives CDR1 SGHNT, CDR2 YENEEA. V lost 1 base, J lost 3 bases, and 8 bases lay in between.